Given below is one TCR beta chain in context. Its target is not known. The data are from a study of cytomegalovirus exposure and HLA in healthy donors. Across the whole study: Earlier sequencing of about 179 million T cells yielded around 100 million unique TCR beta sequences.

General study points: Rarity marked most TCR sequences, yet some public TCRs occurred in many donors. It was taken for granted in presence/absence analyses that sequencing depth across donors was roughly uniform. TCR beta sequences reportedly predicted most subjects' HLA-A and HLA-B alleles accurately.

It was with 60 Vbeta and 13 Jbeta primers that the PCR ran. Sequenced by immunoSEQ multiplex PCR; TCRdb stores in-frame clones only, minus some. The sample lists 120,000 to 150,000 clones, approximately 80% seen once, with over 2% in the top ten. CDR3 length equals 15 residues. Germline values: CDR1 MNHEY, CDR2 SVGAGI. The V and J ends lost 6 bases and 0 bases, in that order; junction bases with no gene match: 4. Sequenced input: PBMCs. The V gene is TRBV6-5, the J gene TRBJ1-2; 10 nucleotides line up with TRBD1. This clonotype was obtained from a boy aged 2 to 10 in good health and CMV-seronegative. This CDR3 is CASSRGTGANYGYTF. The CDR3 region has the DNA TGTGCCAGCAGCCGCGGGACAGGGGCTAACTATGGCTACACCTTC.